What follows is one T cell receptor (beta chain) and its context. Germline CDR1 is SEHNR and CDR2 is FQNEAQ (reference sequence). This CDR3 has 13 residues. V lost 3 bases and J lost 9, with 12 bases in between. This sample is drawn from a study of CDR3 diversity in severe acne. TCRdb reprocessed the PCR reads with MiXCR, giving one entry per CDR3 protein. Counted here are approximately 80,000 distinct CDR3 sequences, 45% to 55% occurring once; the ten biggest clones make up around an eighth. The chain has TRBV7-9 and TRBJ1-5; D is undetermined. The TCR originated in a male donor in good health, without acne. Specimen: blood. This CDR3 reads CASSFGRAGPQHF. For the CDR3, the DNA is TGTGCCAGCAGCTTTGGCCGGGCAGGGCCCCAGCATTTT.